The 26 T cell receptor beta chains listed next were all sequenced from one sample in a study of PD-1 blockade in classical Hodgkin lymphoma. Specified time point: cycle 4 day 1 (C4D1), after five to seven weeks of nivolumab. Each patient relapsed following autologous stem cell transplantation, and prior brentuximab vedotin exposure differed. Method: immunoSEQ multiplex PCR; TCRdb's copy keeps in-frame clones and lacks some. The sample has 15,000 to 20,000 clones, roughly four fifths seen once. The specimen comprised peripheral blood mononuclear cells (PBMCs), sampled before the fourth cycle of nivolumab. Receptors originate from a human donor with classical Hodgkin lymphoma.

The CDR3 is CASSDVGTEQYF. DNA for the CDR3: TGTGCCAGCAGTGATGTGGGAACCGAGCAGTACTTC. This chain links TRBV2 with TRBJ2-7, with unresolved D. V was clipped by 3 bases and J by 6 bases, with 9 bases between them. CDR3 length equals 12 residues. Germline V gene lookup returns CDR1 SNHLY and CDR2 FYNNEI. Supplemented by reference TRBV2 and TRBJ2-7, the full variable domain reads EPEVTQTPSHQVTQMGQEVILRCVPISNHLYFYWYRQILGQKVEFLVSFYNNEISEKSEIFDDQFSVERPDGSNFTLKIRSTKLEDSAMYFCASSDVGTEQYFGPGTRLTVT.

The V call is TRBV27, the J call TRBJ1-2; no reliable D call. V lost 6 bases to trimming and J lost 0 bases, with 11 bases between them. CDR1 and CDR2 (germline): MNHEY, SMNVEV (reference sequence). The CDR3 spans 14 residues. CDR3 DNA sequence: TGTGCCAGCAGGGGTGGTGGCACTAACTATGGCTACACCTTC. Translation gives CASRGGGTNYGYTF.

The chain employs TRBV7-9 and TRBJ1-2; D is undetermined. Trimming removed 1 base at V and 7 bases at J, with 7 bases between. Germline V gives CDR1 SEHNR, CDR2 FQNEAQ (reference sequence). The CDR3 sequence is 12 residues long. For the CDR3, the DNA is TGTGCCAGCAGCTTAGAGGGCGGTGGCTACACCTTC. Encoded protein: CASSLEGGGYTF. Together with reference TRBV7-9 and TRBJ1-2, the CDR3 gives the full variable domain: DTGVSQNPRHKITKRGQNVTFRCDPISEHNRLYWYRQTLGQGPEFLTYFQNEAQLEKSRLLSDRFSAERPKGSFSTLEIQRTEQGDSAMYLCASSLEGGGYTFGSGTRLTVV.

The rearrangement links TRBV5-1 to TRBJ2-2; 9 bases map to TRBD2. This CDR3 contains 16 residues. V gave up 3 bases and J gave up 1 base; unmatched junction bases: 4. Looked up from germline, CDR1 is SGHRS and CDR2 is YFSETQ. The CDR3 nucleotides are TGCGCCAGCAGCTCATCTAGCGGGATGAACACCGGGGAGCTGTTTTTT. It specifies CASSSSSGMNTGELFF.

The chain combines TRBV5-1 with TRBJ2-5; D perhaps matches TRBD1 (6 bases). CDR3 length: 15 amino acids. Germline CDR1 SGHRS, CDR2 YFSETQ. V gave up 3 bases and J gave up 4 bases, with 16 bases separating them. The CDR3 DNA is TGCGCCAGCAGCTATGGGCTCCAGGGGCGAGAGACCCAGTACTTC. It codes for CASSYGLQGRETQYF.

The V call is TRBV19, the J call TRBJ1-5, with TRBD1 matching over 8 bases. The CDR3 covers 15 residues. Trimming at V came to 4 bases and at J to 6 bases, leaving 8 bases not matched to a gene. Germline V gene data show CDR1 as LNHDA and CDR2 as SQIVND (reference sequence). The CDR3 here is CASSTAGGDAQPQHF. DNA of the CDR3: TGTGCCAGTAGTACAGCAGGGGGCGATGCTCAGCCCCAGCATTTT. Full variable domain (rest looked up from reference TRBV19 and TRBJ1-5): DGGITQSPKYLFRKEGQNVTLSCEQNLNHDAMYWYRQDPGQGLRLIYYSQIVNDFQKGDIAEGYSVSREKKESFPLTVTSAQKNPTAFYLCASSTAGGDAQPQHFGDGTRLSIL.

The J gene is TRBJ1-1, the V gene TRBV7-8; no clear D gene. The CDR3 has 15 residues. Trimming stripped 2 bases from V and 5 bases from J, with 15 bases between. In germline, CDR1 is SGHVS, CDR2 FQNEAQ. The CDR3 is CASSLNGGSGTEAFF. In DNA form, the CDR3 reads TGTGCCAGCAGCTTAAATGGTGGGAGCGGGACTGAAGCTTTCTTT.

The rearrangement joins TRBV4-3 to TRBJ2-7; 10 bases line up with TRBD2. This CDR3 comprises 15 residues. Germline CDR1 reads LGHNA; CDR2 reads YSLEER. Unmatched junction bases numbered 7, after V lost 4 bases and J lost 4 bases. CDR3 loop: CASSLTYSGGYEQYF. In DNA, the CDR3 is TGCGCCAGCAGCCTCACCTATAGCGGGGGGTACGAGCAGTACTTC.

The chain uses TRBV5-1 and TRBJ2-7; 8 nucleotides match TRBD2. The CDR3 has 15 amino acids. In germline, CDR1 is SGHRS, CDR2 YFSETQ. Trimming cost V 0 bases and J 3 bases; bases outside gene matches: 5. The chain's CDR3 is CASSLDGRGDYEQYF. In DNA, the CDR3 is TGCGCCAGCAGCTTGGACGGGAGGGGAGACTACGAGCAGTACTTC.

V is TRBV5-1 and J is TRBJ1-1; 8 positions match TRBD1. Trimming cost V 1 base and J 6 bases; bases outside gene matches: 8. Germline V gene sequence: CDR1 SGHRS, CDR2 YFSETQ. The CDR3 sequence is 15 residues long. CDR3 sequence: CASSLIGQGSAEAFF. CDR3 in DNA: TGCGCCAGCAGCTTGATAGGACAGGGATCGGCTGAAGCTTTCTTT. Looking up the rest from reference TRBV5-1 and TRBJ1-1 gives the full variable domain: KAGVTQTPRYLIKTRGQQVTLSCSPISGHRSVSWYQQTPGQGLQFLFEYFSETQRNKGNFPGRFSGRQFSNSRSEMNVSTLELGDSALYLCASSLIGQGSAEAFFGQGTRLTVV.

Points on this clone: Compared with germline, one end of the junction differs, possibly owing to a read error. The CDR3 sequence: CVSSLLTGPQETQYF. The CDR3 DNA reads as TGTGTCAGCAGCCTCCTGACAGGGCCCCAAGAGACCCAGTACTTC. The chain carries TRBV7-9 and TRBJ2-5; TRBD1 matches at 7 bases. This CDR3 has 15 residues. Germline V gene lookup returns CDR1 SEHNR and CDR2 FQNEAQ (reference sequence).

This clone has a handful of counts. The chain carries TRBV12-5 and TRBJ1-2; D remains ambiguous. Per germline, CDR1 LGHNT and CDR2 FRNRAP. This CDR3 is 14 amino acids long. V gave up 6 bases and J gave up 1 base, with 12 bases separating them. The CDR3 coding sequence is TGTGCTAGTGGCCGTATAACTAGTAACTATGGCTACACCTTC. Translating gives CASGRITSNYGYTF.

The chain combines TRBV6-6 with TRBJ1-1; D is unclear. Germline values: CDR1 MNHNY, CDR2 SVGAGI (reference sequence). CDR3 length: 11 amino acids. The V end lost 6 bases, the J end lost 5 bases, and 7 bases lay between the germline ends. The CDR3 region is CASSIRTEAFF. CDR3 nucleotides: TGTGCCAGCAGCATACGGACTGAAGCTTTCTTT.

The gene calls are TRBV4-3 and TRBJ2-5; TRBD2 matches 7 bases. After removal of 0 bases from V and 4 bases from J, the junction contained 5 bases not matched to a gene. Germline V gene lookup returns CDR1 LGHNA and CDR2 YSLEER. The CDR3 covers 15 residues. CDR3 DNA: TGCGCCAGCAGCCAAGATGTCCTAGCGGTAGAGACCCAGTACTTC. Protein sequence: CASSQDVLAVETQYF.

The CDR3 sequence: CASSAEQNYGYTF. In nucleotides, the CDR3 is TGCGCCAGCAGTGCCGAACAGAACTATGGCTACACCTTC. The rearrangement links TRBV10-1 to TRBJ1-2; D not resolved. With 4 bases removed from V and 2 bases from J, the gap between germline ends came to 8 bases. CDR1 is WNHNN, CDR2 SYGVQD, per germline (reference sequence). CDR3 length: 13 amino acids.

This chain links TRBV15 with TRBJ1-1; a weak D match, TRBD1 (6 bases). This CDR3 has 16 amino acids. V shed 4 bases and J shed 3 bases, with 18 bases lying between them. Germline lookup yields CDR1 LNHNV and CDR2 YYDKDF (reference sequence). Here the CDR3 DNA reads TGTGCCACCAGCACCGGGAGTGGGGGCAGCCACACTGAAGCTTTCTTT. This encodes CATSTGSGGSHTEAFF.

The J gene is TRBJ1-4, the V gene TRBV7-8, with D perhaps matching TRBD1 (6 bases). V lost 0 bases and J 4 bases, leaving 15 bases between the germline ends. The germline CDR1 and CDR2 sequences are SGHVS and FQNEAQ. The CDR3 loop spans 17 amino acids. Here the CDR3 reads CASSLASWGGGNEKLFF. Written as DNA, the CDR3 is TGTGCCAGCAGCTTAGCGAGTTGGGGAGGGGGTAATGAAAAACTGTTTTTT.

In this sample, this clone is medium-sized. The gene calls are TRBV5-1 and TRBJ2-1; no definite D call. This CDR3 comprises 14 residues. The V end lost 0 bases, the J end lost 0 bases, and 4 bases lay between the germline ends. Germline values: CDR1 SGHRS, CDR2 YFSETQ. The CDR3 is CASSLDNSYNEQFF. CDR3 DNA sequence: TGCGCCAGCAGCTTGGACAACTCCTACAATGAGCAGTTCTTC.

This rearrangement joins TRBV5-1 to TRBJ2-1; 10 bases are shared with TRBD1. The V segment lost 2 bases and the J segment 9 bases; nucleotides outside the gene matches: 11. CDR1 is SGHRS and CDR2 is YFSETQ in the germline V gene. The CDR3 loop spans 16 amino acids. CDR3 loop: CASSLIPGQGHGEQFF. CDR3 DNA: TGCGCCAGCAGCTTAATACCGGGACAGGGGCATGGTGAGCAGTTCTTC. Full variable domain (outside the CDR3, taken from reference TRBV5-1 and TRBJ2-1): KAGVTQTPRYLIKTRGQQVTLSCSPISGHRSVSWYQQTPGQGLQFLFEYFSETQRNKGNFPGRFSGRQFSNSRSEMNVSTLELGDSALYLCASSLIPGQGHGEQFFGPGTRLTVL.

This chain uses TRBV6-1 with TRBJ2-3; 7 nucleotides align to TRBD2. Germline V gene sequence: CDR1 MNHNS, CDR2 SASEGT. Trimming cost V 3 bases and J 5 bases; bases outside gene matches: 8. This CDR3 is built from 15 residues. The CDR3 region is CASSDLSGAGDTQYF. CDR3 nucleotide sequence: TGTGCCAGCAGTGATTTGAGCGGGGCCGGAGATACGCAGTATTTT.

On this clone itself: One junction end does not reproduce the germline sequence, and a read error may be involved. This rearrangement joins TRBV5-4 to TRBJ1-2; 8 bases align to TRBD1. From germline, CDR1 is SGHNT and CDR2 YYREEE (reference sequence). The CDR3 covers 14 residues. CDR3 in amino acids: CASSPEPGQVSPAF. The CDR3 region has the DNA TGTGCCAGCAGCCCCGAGCCGGGACAGGTCTCCCCCGCCTTC.

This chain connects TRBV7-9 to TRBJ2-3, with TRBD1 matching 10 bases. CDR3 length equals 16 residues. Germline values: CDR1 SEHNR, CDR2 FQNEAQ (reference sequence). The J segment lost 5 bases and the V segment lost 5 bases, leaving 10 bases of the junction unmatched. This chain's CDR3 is CASSASPGTGVDTQYF. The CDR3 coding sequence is TGTGCCAGCAGCGCAAGTCCCGGGACAGGGGTAGATACGCAGTATTTT.

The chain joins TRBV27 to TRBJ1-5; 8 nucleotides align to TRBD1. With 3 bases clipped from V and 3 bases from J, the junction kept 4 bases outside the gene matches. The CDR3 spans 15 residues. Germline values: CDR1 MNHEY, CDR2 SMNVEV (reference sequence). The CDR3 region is CASSLGQGANQPQHF. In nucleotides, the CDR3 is TGTGCCAGCAGTTTGGGTCAGGGGGCCAATCAGCCCCAGCATTTT.

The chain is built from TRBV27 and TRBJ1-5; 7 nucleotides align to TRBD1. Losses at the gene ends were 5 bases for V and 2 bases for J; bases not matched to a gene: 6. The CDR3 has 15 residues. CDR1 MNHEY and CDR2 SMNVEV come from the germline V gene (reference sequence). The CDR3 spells CASSAITGGNQPQHF. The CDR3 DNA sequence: TGTGCCAGCAGTGCGATAACAGGGGGCAATCAGCCCCAGCATTTT.

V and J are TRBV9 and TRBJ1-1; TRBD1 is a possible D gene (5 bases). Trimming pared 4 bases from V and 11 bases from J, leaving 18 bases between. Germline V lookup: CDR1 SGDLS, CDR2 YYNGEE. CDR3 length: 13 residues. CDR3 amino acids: CASSPRAGLGAFF. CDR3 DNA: TGTGCCAGCAGCCCCAGGGCAGGGTTGGGGGCTTTCTTT.

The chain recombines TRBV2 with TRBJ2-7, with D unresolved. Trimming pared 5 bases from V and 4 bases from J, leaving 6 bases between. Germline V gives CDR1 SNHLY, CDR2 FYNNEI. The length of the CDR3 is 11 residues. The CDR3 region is CASSNKYEQYF. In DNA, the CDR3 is TGTGCCAGCAGTAACAAATACGAGCAGTACTTC.